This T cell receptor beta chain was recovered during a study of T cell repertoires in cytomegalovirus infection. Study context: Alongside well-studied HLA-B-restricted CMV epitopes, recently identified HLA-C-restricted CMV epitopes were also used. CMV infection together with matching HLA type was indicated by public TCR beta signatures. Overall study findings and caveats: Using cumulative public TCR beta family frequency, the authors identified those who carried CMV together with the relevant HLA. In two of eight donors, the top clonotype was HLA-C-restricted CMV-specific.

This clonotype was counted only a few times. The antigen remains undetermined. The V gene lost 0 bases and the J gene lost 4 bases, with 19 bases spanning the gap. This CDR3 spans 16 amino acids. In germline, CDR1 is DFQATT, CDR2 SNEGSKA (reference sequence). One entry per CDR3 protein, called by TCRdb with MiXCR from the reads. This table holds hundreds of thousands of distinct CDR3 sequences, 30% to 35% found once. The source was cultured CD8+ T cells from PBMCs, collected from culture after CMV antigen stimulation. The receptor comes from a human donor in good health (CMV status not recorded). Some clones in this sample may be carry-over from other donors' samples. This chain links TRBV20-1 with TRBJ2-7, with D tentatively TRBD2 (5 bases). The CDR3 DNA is TGCAGTGCTAGAGAAGTAAGAAGCGGATACTTTTACGAGCAGTACGTC. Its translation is CSAREVRSGYFYEQYV.